The 11 T cell receptor beta chains listed next were all sequenced from one sample in a study of blood T cell repertoires in COVID-19. TCRdb's copy holds only in-frame clones and misses some; the assay was immunoSEQ multiplex PCR. The data contain around 330,000 clones, roughly nine tenths of them seen just once; the ten biggest clones take up approximately 5.2%. Source material: PBMCs or T cells enriched from blood (not recorded which). The origin of the receptors is a man between 60 and 75 years old who had recovered from COVID-19.

The chain is built from TRBV7-9 and TRBJ2-5; 8 bases map to TRBD2. Looked up from germline, CDR1 is SEHNR and CDR2 is FQNEAQ (reference sequence). The CDR3 covers 17 residues. V trimming: 0 bases; J trimming: 0 bases; junction bases outside the gene matches: 6. The DNA of the CDR3 is TGTGCCAGCAGCTTAGCCCGGCTACTAGCGGACCAAGAGACCCAGTACTTC. Protein sequence: CASSLARLLADQETQYF.

The chain employs TRBV4-1 and TRBJ2-3, with 7 bases identical to TRBD2. J lost 3 bases, V lost 1 base, and 7 bases had no gene match. Germline values: CDR1 MGHRA, CDR2 YSYEKL. There are 16 residues in the CDR3. The DNA for the CDR3 is TGCGCCAGCAGCCAAGGCGGGAGAGGTATGACAGATACGCAGTATTTT. Its translation is CASSQGGRGMTDTQYF.

The chain links TRBV24-1 to TRBJ2-3, with a possible D match to TRBD2 (6 bases). The CDR3 is 14 amino acids. Germline V lookup: CDR1 KGHDR, CDR2 SFDVKD. Trimming took off 9 bases at V and 1 base at J, with 13 bases between the two ends. This CDR3 reads CATRELEGTDTQYF. In nucleotides, the CDR3 is TGTGCCACCCGGGAGCTAGAGGGCACAGATACGCAGTATTTT.

The chain links TRBV28 to TRBJ2-7, with a weak D call TRBD2 (6 bases). V lost 7 bases, J lost 5 bases, and 15 bases lay in between. The CDR3 has 13 amino acids. Germline CDR1 is MDHEN and CDR2 is SYDVKM. CDR3 sequence reads: CASTREEGHEQYF. The DNA for the CDR3 is TGTGCCAGCACCAGGGAGGAGGGCCACGAGCAGTACTTC.

CDR3 protein: CAGRAGGPADTQYF. The CDR3 coding sequence is TGTGCCGGTCGAGCGGGAGGGCCGGCAGATACGCAGTATTTT. The chain couples TRBV7-9 to TRBJ2-3, with 10 bases matching TRBD2. Germline CDR1 and CDR2: SEHNR and FQNEAQ (reference sequence). With V trimmed by 11 bases and J by 4 bases, 9 bases remained unmatched. This CDR3 comprises 14 residues.

This clone was seen a handful of times. This chain connects TRBV11-2 to TRBJ2-5; D is possibly TRBD2 (5 bases). Looked up from germline, CDR1 is SGHAT and CDR2 is FQNNGV. The V and J ends lost 4 bases and 5 bases respectively, with 17 bases between them. The CDR3 runs to 15 residues. CDR3 sequence (DNA): TGTGCCAGCAGCTGGGATGCGAGCGGACGGGAGACCCAGTACTTC. Protein sequence: CASSWDASGRETQYF.

V usage is TRBV10-2 and J usage is TRBJ2-1; 12 nucleotides line up with TRBD2. The germline gives CDR1 WSHSY, CDR2 SAAADI. V trimming: 9 bases; J trimming: 8 bases; junction bases outside the gene matches: 5. CDR3 length: 13 residues. The CDR3 sequence: CASTLAGGHEQFF. The CDR3 DNA reads TGCGCCAGTACGCTAGCGGGAGGGCATGAGCAGTTCTTC.

The genes are TRBV6-2 or TRBV6-3 and TRBJ1-5; TRBD1 aligns across 7 bases. CDR1 is MNHEY and CDR2 is SVGEGT in the germline V gene. The CDR3 totals 17 residues. V trimming: 0 bases; J trimming: 1 base; junction bases outside the gene matches: 6. The chain's CDR3 is CASSYSGGQLSNQPQHF. The CDR3 DNA is TGTGCCAGCAGTTACTCGGGGGGACAGCTCAGCAATCAGCCCCAGCATTTT.

The rearrangement uses TRBV4-1 and TRBJ2-2, with 7 bases aligning to TRBD2. Germline V gene data show CDR1 as MGHRA and CDR2 as YSYEKL. The CDR3 contains 18 residues. V lost 1 base, J lost 0 bases, and 8 bases stayed unmatched. The CDR3 here is CASSQGSTAGANTGELFF. The CDR3 DNA reads TGCGCCAGCAGCCAAGGATCCACGGCGGGGGCGAACACCGGGGAGCTGTTTTTT.

The CDR3 nucleotides are TGTGCCAGCAGCGAGGGACTAGCGGGGTCCCGGGGGTACGAGCAGTACTTC. Translating gives CASSEGLAGSRGYEQYF. This sequence joins TRBV9 and TRBJ2-7, with 13 bases aligning to TRBD2. Trimming at V came to 3 bases and at J to 4 bases, leaving 10 bases not matched to a gene. Per germline, CDR1 SGDLS and CDR2 YYNGEE. This CDR3 contains 17 residues.

Worth noting for this clone: In the same sample, other DNA sequences code for this CDR3. The chain couples TRBV6-5 to TRBJ1-2, with 10 bases fitting TRBD1. V lost 0 bases and J lost 4; bases outside the gene matches: 5. The germline gives CDR1 MNHEY, CDR2 SVGAGI. CDR3 length: 16 amino acids. The CDR3 nucleotides read TGTGCCAGCAGTTACTCACGGACAGGGGGTGGCTATGGCTACACCTTC. Protein product: CASSYSRTGGGYGYTF.